What follows describes a single TCR beta chain. Its specific antigen is unknown. The record has no base qualities; no much larger clone is one base away. The data originate from a study of memory CD4+ T cells and cytomegalovirus serostatus (dated by TCRdb to about 2019). About the investigation overall: The roughly 33 healthy Belgian adults in the cohort included 9 who were CMV seropositive and 24 who were CMV seronegative. CD4+ memory TCRbeta repertoires of a Belgian cohort with known cytomegalovirus serostatus were sequenced in order to replicate a published TCR-based CMV serostatus classifier. Results the study describes overall, beyond this receptor: Results were interpreted as suggesting that the CMV-associated TCR signature is largely present in the CD4+ memory repertoire. Of around 160 previously reported CMV-associated TCRbeta sequences, around 70 appeared in the CD4+ memory repertoires, each in one to five individuals. On the Belgian cohort, the classifier based on the original framework reached a median bootstrapped AUC of roughly 0.94, with a 95% CI of 0.76-1.00. Only CD4+CD45RO+ memory cells were sequenced, in contrast to the original study, which included naive and memory CD4+ and CD8+ populations. CMV serostatus prediction reached a median bootstrapped AUC of 0.95 with the original framework and 0.75 to 0.92 with a US-trained random forest.

The Quick-DNA Microprep Kit was used to extract genomic DNA from the sorted cells. TCRbeta DNA was amplified with the immunoSEQ hsTCRbeta kit following the manufacturer's protocol. An Illumina MiSeq instrument was used to sequence the TCRbeta libraries. Per the authors' processing: Once out-of-frame sequences had been removed, 2 million to 2.5 million distinct TCRbeta sequences were left, which works out to an average of around 70,000 per individual. Two values were used to score each individual: the count of roughly 180 previously reported CMV-associated TCRbeta sequences and the total count of productive distinct TCRbeta sequences. A beta-binomial model was reimplemented in Python, and random forests from scikit-learn, run with default parameters, were trained on data from the US cohort. Classifier performance on the Belgian cohort was reported as the median AUC with percentile confidence intervals calculated over 10,000 bootstrap iterations. The table comes from immuneACCESS by way of TCRdb, which keeps in-frame sequences with V and J called. Part of the clones is missing from these tables; in studies checked, under half for an unresolved V gene and the rest for unknown reasons. Clone size and V and J calls were adopted from that table, with D and trimming inferred from the DNA. The sample contains 35,000 to 55,000 clones, around 76% of them found a single time. More than 1.5% of the sample belongs to the ten largest clones.

Single viable CD3+CD4+CD8-CD45RO+ cells were sorted as memory CD4+ T cells on a FACSAria II. CMV serostatus was determined with a Roche Elecsys assay detecting serum IgG against CMV pp150, pp28, p38 and p52. Once the samples were thawed, total CD4+ T cells were enriched through positive selection using CD4 magnetic microbeads. The samples came from a separate study whose specific focus was interrogating the CD4+ T cell memory repertoire. Peripheral blood mononuclear cells were isolated and cryopreserved according to standard operating procedures, and serum was stored at -80 degrees C. The staining used CD3-PerCP (BW264/56), CD4-APC (RPA-T4), CD45RO-PE (UCHT1) and CD8-Pacific Orange (3B5) antibodies, and Sytox blue was used to exclude non-viable cells. V loses 3 bases, J loses 4 bases, and the germline ends lie 10 bases apart. CDR1 and CDR2 are read off the germline V gene as MNHNS and SASEGT. Measured from the cysteine to the phenylalanine, the CDR3 is 15 residues long. This entry keeps only the CDR3 DNA: 45 bases, framed from base 1.

The chain links TRBV6-1 with TRBJ1-6, with TRBD1 perhaps the D gene, on 6 matching bases. Sequenced material: memory CD4+ T cells from blood. The receptor was isolated from an adult in good health and CMV-seronegative. The base sequence is TGTGCCAGCAGTGAGCTCCAGGGGTATAATTCACCCCTCCACTTT. Its coded protein is CASSELQGYNSPLHF.